This T cell receptor (beta chain) was sequenced during a study of cytomegalovirus exposure and HLA in healthy donors (dated by TCRdb to about 2017). Study-wide context: In an earlier analysis of several hundred of the donors, roughly 300 Gb of sequence data and approximately 100 million unique TCR beta sequences from roughly 190 million T cells were reported. Genome-wide SNP genotypes for about 55% of the roughly 670 donors were used in a later genetic analysis, which treated that subset as a discovery cohort. Rather than using new phenotypic data, the later analysis identified candidate immune exposures from TCR beta sequences and from how often those sequences occurred across donors. Of the roughly 400 genotyped donors, approximately 83% fell in the genetic ancestry cluster associated with self-reported Caucasian donors. Roughly 300 gigabases of sequencing data and tens of millions of unique TCR sequences were included in an early release covering 500 to 750 HLA-typed donors. Both class I and class II loci were covered by HLA typing, at four-digit resolution. In a later analysis, previously published TCR beta repertoires from hundreds of donors were re-analyzed and high-resolution HLA genotyping was added so that TCR occurrence patterns could be studied. To predict cytomegalovirus infection status, the study combined high-throughput TCR immunosequencing, statistical association of individual TCRs with disease status, and machine learning. To decide whether each TCR beta V gene segment behaved as functional or pseudogenic, an earlier analysis of fewer than 750 of the donors relied on high-throughput TCR beta sequencing. All discovery cohort repertoires had been generated on a single sequencing platform. Typing coverage varied by locus: about 620-640 donors for A, B, C, DRB1 and DQB1; 500 to 550 for DQA1; about 590 for DPA1; more than 450 for DPB1. Donor age, sex, ethnicity and CMV serostatus were collected together with the repertoire data. Four or five DR-DQ haplotypes were handled as single units for association and clustering because linkage in the cohort was strong. Using immunosequencing, the study profiled T cell repertoires from 666 subjects and related those repertoires to cytomegalovirus serostatus. The aim of the study was to test whether cataloging public T cell receptors could identify signatures of past pathogen exposure. Across around 400 genotyped donors of the cohort, an average of about 220,000 unique TCR beta nucleotide sequences per donor were sequenced, and roughly 20% of those sequences were non-productive. Besides the first cohort of approximately 670 subjects, a separate validation cohort made up of roughly 120 different subjects was used.

Turning to this clone: No cognate antigen has been identified for it. No base quality values were provided; no much bigger clone lies one nucleotide off.

Results the study describes overall, beyond this receptor: In a later analysis, TCR association rates were found to vary across HLA loci, with the most associated TCRs seen for DRB1 alleles and the fewest for HLA-C alleles. In a later analysis, most CMV-associated TCR beta chains were found to appear HLA-restricted, with HLA associations seemingly driven largely by CMV exposure. A later analysis associated some 17,000 TCR beta sequences with specific HLA alleles at a false discovery rate of 0.05. CMV serostatus was the only immune exposure information available for the cohort. In a later genetic analysis, fewer N-insertions in productive TCRs were reported among donors in an Asian-associated ancestry cluster than the roughly 700-donor mean. Because HLA typing was missing for some donors at each locus, association tests included only the typed subset. According to the authors, the approach could potentially be generalized to other disease states and immunological phenotypes. According to a later analysis, parvovirus B19, influenza, CMV and Epstein-Barr virus appeared linked to several top co-occurrence clusters. Presence/absence analyses assumed roughly uniform sequencing depth across donors, an assumption that may not hold. When HLA alleles, especially DR and DQ, strongly co-occurred, TCR associations were difficult to assign to individual alleles. A further reported finding was that TCR beta sequences accurately predicted the HLA-A and HLA-B alleles for most subjects in the first cohort. While some public TCRs were present in many individuals, most TCR sequences turned up only very rarely across donors. In vitro tests confirmed that three of the cytomegalovirus-associated TCR beta chains recognize cytomegalovirus antigens. A cluster of highly shared sequence variants was judged likely to represent a technical artifact of the sequencing pipeline. The study gave a list of under 200 TCR beta chains associated with cytomegalovirus. The cohort was sequenced for TCR beta chains only, and without alpha or paired-chain data the features that could be detected were limited. In an earlier analysis of approximately 590 of the donors, most TCR beta V segments appeared in productive rearrangements about 90% or about 30% of the time, broadly matching IMGT annotations. In a later genetic analysis, a missense DCLRE1C variant was associated with V-gene and J-gene trimming of TCR beta chains, and the association was replicated in an independent cohort. In a later analysis, HLA-associated TCR beta chains showed more clonal expansion and lower generation probabilities than non-associated chains that were equally common. Some IMGT-functional V segments, including TRBV6-2 and TRBV6-3, could not be distinguished by the 87-base-pair reads and were therefore excluded. Because counts were too low, approximately 18 rarely observed V segments, including chromosome 9 orphons, were excluded from the earlier analysis of 500 to 700 of the donors. Correlated functional status among segregating V segments might reflect linkage disequilibrium, but an unknown experimental factor could not be ruled out. The classifier was reported to diagnose cytomegalovirus status with high specificity and sensitivity in both the original cohort and the validation cohort.

Libraries were built with the immunoSEQ multiplex PCR assay. For the multiplex PCR, a mixture combining 60 forward primers for TCR Vbeta segments and 13 reverse primers for TCR Jbeta segments was used. The CDR3 region of rearranged TCR beta genes was amplified from genomic DNA by a multiplex PCR assay. On the Illumina HiSeq System, the amplified TCR beta libraries were sequenced as 87-base-pair reads. The authors processed their data as follows. In a later analysis, roughly 80 million unique TCR beta chains were counted across the roughly 700 repertoires, and approximately 11 million of these chains were shared by at least two donors. Raw reads were error-corrected and collapsed into unique sequences by a nearest-neighbor algorithm in which closely related sequences were merged to remove PCR and sequencing errors. V, D and J gene segments were assigned by aligning CDR3 sequences to IMGT reference sequences. Each retained sequence needed at least a six-nucleotide match to both a V gene segment and a J gene segment. A rearrangement was called productive if the CDR3 had no stop codons and remained in frame with V and J, and every other rearrangement was called non-productive. CDR3 was defined by IMGT convention, running from the second conserved V-encoded cysteine to the conserved J-encoded phenylalanine. The earlier analysis of fewer than 700 of the donors excluded sequences that lacked an unambiguous match to a single V gene segment. An earlier analysis of several hundred of the donors called V segments functional above 56.7% productive rearrangements and segregating when the between-donor standard deviation exceeded 5%. A statistical classification framework was built for diagnosing cytomegalovirus status from the catalog of TCR beta chain sequences. V and J gene assignment, in a later analysis, came from comparing TCR nucleotide sequences with IMGT/GENE-DB human TR gene sequences. Using the TCRdist pipeline, a later analysis assigned CDR3 sequences along with most-parsimonious VDJ recombination scenarios. In a later analysis, each TCR beta chain was defined by its CDR3 amino acid sequence together with its V-gene family, and reads without a unique V-gene family were excluded. In a later analysis, 450 to 600 highly shared, low-generation-probability nucleotide sequences were removed to address suspected cross-contamination and a sequencing artifact. In a later analysis, a clonal expansion index was calculated for each public chain from normalized within-repertoire ranks of inferred template counts. Generation probabilities in a later analysis came from a VDJ recombination model fitted to out-of-frame rearrangements, and those results were checked against IGoR. In a later analysis, TCR-TCR, TCR-HLA and TCR-CMV co-occurrence was scored with hypergeometric tests, and a repertoire-size bias correction was applied to TCR pairs. False discovery rates were estimated in a later analysis by permuting HLA or CMV assignments 20 times. In a later analysis, co-occurring TCRs were grouped with DBSCAN, and TCRdist sequence similarity was added when clustering was performed within HLA-allele-positive subsets. Repertoires with fewer than 30,000 or more than 120,000 public chains, plus five repertoires with anomalous nucleotide sharing, were excluded from co-occurrence clustering. TCRdb retrieved this table from immuneACCESS and kept in-frame rearrangements only. Not all clones are present; in checked studies, unresolved V genes account for under half, and no reason is known for the remainder. That table gives V, J and clone size, and the DNA gave D and trimming. A total of fewer than 200,000 clones appear in this sample, approximately 77% of them only once. The biggest ten clones account for 3.4% of the sample.

The cohort consisted of 600 to 700 healthy bone marrow donors. At the time of sampling, all cohort members were nominally healthy, though unrecorded immune exposures were likely present. The donor tested CMV seropositive and was one of the 289 seropositive cohort members. A peripheral blood sample was collected from each donor, and TCR beta sequencing was performed on peripheral blood mononuclear cells. The Qiagen DNeasy Blood Extraction Kit was used to extract genomic DNA from the blood cell samples. The CDR3 contains 14 residues, cysteine and phenylalanine counted. CDR3 DNA is the only sequence kept; it has 42 bases, read in frame from the first base. V is trimmed back by 4 bases and J by 2 bases, and the junction contains 1 base that no gene match accounts for. As encoded in the germline V gene (reference sequence), CDR1 is LNHDA while CDR2 is SQIVND.

This sequence was found in a man aged 40-49 years in good health and CMV-seropositive. Recombination linked TRBV19 to TRBJ2-1, and 8 junction bases match TRBD2. Sequenced: PBMCs. The bases are TGTGCCAGTAGTAGGCGGGGGGCCTACAATGAGCAGTTCTTC. Translated, this gives CASSRRGAYNEQFF.